Given below is one T cell receptor (beta chain) in context. Trimming took 5 bases from V and 8 from J; bases not matched to a gene: 17. Germline V gene data show CDR1 as SGHTA and CDR2 as FQGTGA. The CDR3 length is 18 residues. Seattle enrolled patients during active infection and tracked them longitudinally. The data derive from a study of blood T cell repertoires in COVID-19. Study information: Specimens from acute and convalescent COVID-19 originated in the United States, Italy and Spain.

How the authors handled the data: Amplification with reference gene primers provided the estimates of nucleated cell counts. The assay was immunoSEQ multiplex PCR, and TCRdb's table has in-frame clones only and misses some. V and J calls and clone size are given by that table; D and trimming were obtained from the DNA. The top ten clones hold approximately 1.5% of a sample with 250,000 to 350,000 clones, around 85% of them seen once. The genes are TRBV7-3 and TRBJ2-1; 11 positions match TRBD2. This receptor was taken from a human donor with COVID-19, enrolled during active disease. The donor label of this sample is uncertain. Material: peripheral blood. CDR3 nucleotides: TGTGCCAGCAGCGCACTCGGCGGAACTAGCGGGAGACGGGATGAGCAGTTCTTC. Encoded protein: CASSALGGTSGRRDEQFF.